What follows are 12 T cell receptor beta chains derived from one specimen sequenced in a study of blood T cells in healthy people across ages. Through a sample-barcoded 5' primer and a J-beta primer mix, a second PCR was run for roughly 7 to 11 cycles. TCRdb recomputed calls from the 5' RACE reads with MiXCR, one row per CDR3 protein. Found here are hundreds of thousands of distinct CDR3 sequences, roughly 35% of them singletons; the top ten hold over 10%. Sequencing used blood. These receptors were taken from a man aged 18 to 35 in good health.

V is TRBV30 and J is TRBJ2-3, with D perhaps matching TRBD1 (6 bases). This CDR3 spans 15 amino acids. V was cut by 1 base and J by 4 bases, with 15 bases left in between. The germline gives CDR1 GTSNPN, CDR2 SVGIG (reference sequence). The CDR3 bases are TGTGCCTGGAGTGACTTGGGGGCGATTGCAGATACGCAGTATTTT. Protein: CAWSDLGAIADTQYF.

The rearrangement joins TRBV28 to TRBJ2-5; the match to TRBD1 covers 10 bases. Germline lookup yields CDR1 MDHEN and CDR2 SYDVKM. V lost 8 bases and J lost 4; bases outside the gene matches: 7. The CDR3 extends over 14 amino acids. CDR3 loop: CASRWTGGRETQYF. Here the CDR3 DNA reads TGTGCCAGCCGTTGGACAGGGGGTCGAGAGACCCAGTACTTC.

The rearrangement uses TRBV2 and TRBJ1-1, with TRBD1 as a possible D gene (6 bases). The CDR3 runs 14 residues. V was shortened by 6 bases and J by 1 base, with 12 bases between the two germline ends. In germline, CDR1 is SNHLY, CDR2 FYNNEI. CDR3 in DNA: TGTGCCAGCAGGCAGCTGGACAGGAACACTGAAGCTTTCTTT. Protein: CASRQLDRNTEAFF.

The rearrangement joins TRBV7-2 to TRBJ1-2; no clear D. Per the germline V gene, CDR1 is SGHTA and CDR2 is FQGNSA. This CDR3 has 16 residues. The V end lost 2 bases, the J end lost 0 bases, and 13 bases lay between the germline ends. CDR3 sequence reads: CASSLTGRASNYGYTF. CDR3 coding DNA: TGTGCCAGCAGCTTAACCGGACGGGCCTCTAACTATGGCTACACCTTC.

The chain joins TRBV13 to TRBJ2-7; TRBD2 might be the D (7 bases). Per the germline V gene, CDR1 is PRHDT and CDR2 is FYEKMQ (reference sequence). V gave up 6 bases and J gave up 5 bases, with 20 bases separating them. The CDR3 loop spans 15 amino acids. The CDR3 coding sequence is TGTGCCAGCAGTCCTACGTCTCGGGGGGCGCACGAGCAGTACTTC. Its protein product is CASSPTSRGAHEQYF.

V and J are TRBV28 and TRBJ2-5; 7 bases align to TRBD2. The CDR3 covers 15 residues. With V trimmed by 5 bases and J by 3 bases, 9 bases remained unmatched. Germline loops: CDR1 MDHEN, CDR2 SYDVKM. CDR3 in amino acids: CASSPAGAGEETQYF. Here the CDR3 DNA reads TGTGCCAGCAGTCCCGCCGGCGCGGGGGAAGAGACCCAGTACTTC.

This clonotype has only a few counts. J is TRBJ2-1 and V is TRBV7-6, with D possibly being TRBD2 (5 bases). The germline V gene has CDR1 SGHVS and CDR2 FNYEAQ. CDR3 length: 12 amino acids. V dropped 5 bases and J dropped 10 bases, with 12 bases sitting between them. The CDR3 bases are TGTGCCAGCAGCGTACGGGAATCCGAGCAGTTCTTC. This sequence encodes CASSVRESEQFF.

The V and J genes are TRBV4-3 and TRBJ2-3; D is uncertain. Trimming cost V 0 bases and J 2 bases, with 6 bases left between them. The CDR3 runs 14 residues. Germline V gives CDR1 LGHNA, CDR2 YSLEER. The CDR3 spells CASSQEVDTDTQYF. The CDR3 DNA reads TGCGCCAGCAGCCAAGAGGTGGACACAGATACGCAGTATTTT.

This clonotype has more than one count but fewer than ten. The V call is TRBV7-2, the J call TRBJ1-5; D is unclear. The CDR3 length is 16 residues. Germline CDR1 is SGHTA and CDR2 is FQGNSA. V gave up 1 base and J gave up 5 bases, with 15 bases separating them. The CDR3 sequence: CASSLEGTQNHQPQHF. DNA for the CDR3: TGTGCCAGCAGCTTAGAAGGCACACAAAACCATCAGCCCCAGCATTTT.

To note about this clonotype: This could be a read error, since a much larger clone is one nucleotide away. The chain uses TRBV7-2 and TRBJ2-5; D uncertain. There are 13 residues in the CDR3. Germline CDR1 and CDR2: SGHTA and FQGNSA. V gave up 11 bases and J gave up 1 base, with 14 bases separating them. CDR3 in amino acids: CAGTRGPQETQYF. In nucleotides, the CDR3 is TGTGCCGGCACCCGTGGGCCCCAAGAGACCCAGTACTTC.

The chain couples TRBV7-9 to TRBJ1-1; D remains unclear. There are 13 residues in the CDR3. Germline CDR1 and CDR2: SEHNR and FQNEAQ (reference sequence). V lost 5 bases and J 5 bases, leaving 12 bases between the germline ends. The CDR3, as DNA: TGTGCCAGCAGCGCGGACCCGACAACTGAAGCTTTCTTT. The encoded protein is CASSADPTTEAFF.

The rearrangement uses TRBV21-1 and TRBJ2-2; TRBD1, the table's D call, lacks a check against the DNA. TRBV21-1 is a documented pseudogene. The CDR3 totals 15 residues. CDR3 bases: TGTGCCAGCTACCGGGACAAGTATTACACCGGGGAGCTGTTTTTT. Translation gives CASYRDKYYTGELFF.